The TCR beta chain under discussion was sequenced for a study of human T cells and chemical hapten exposure. This clonotype was seen at least ten times. Germline V gene sequence: CDR1 MNHEY, CDR2 SVGEGT. V lost 6 bases and J 0 bases, leaving 15 bases between the germline ends. This CDR3 is built from 16 residues. Described time point: healthy volunteer bleed at 6 weeks. Someone pulled total RNA out of unfractionated whole blood. TCRdb re-analysed the RACE reads in MiXCR, keeping a single row per CDR3 protein. Here the sample spans about 65,000 distinct CDR3 sequences, around 6.1% being singletons. This receptor was taken from a female donor in good health. Some clones in this sample may be carry-over from other donors' samples. V usage is TRBV6-2 or TRBV6-3 and J usage is TRBJ1-5; D gene unclear. The sequenced sample was whole blood. The CDR3 loop is CASSPRRGYSNQPQHF. The CDR3 coding sequence is TGTGCCAGCAGCCCCAGGCGGGGATATAGCAATCAGCCCCAGCATTTT.